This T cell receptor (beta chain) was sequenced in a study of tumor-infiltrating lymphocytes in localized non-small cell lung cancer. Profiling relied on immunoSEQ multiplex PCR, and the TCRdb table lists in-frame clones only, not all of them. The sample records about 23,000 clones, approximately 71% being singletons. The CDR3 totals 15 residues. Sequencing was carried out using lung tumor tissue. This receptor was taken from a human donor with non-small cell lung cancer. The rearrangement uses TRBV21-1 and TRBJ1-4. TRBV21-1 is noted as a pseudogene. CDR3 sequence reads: CASSIIRDSNEKLFF. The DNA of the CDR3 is TGTGCCAGCAGCATAATCAGGGACTCGAATGAAAAACTGTTTTTT.